This T cell receptor beta chain is drawn from a study of blood T cell repertoires in COVID-19. The data were produced by immunoSEQ multiplex PCR, yet TCRdb's version contains in-frame clones alone and is incomplete. The sample gives fewer than 250,000 clones, 83% of which show up once; roughly 2.5% is in the top ten. Germline V gives CDR1 SQVTM, CDR2 ANQGSEA. Trimming took 7 bases from V and 2 from J, leaving 13 bases between them. The CDR3 is made up of 13 amino acids. Sequenced: peripheral blood. This TCR came from a woman between 35 and 50 years old with active or convalescent COVID-19. The chain combines TRBV29-1 with TRBJ2-3, with a possible D match to TRBD2 (5 bases). The CDR3, as DNA: TGCAGCGGAGGAGGATTCCACACAGATACGCAGTATTTT. It codes for CSGGGFHTDTQYF.